This TCR beta chain originates from a study of shared T cell receptors in the human thymus. The table came from immunoSEQ multiplex PCR; TCRdb's copy has only in-frame clones and leaves some out. This repertoire shows hundreds of thousands of clones, around 89% found once; its top ten account for 0.0095% to 0.012%. The sample also formed part of further work on human thymus T cells. From that second work: Serving as donors were healthy Finnish infants, each of whom was having open corrective surgery for congenital heart defects. The source of the thymus tissue was resections taken during corrective heart surgery. Highly overlapping thymic repertoires among unrelated individuals were reported in related research.

Sample: thymocytes. The receptor was isolated from a boy in the first two years of life with a congenital heart defect.

The CDR3 coding sequence is TGTGCCAGCAGCCTCACCCTCCGGGACTCCACAATAGTTATTAATGAGCAGTTCTTC. Its translation is CASSLTLRDSTIVINEQFF. The chain combines TRBV7-8 with TRBJ2-1, with a possible D match to TRBD2 (6 bases). CDR3 size: 19 residues. Per the germline V gene, CDR1 is SGHVS and CDR2 is FQNEAQ. The V end was cut by 5 bases, the J end by 7 bases, with 30 bases between.